This passage covers 6 T cell receptor beta chains from one sample sequenced in a study of Graves' ophthalmopathy and Graves' hyperthyroidism. Amplified material comprised TCR beta CDR3 regions derived from RNA transcripts. The library came from an HTBI-primed first-round RT-PCR and a second-round multiplex PCR. From the multiplex PCR reads, TCRdb called clonotypes with MiXCR, one entry per CDR3 protein. Of 400,000 or so distinct CDR3 sequences listed, roughly 14% are singletons. The sequenced material came from peripheral blood. The receptors originated from a woman under 30 with stable Graves' hyperthyroidism.

This chain joins TRBV18 and TRBJ2-7; D gene uncertain. The CDR3 has 14 amino acids. V was cut by 5 bases and J by 2 bases, with 13 bases left in between. Per the germline V gene, CDR1 is KGHSH and CDR2 is LQKENI. Here the CDR3 reads CASSSRSATYEQYF. CDR3 coding DNA: TGTGCCAGCTCATCCCGGTCCGCTACCTACGAGCAGTACTTC.

This clonotype has at least ten counts. The V call is TRBV7-2, the J call TRBJ2-7; no reliable D call. The CDR3 spans 11 residues. Trimming pared 5 bases from V and 4 bases from J, leaving 6 bases between. From germline, CDR1 is SGHTA and CDR2 FQGNSA. The DNA for the CDR3 is TGTGCCAGCAGCCTTGAGTACGAGCAGTACTTC. Translating gives CASSLEYEQYF.

This clonotype came up a few times. Given a much more abundant clone one base away, this may be a read error. The gene calls are TRBV2 and TRBJ2-5; D not resolved. V was clipped by 6 bases and J by 1 base, with 12 bases between them. The CDR3 consists of 14 residues. Germline V lookup: CDR1 SNHLY, CDR2 FYNNEI. The CDR3 sequence is CASSEWETQETQYF. The DNA of the CDR3 is TGTGCCAGCAGCGAGTGGGAAACCCAAGAGACCCAGTACTTC.

At least ten counts were recorded for this clonotype. The chain carries TRBV12-3 or TRBV12-4 and TRBJ2-7; D is tentatively TRBD1 or TRBD2 (6 bases each). This CDR3 has 13 amino acids. V was trimmed by 7 bases and J by 2 bases, leaving 12 bases between them. Written as DNA, the CDR3 is TGTGCCAGCAATAGGGGGGCCCCCTACGAGCAGTACTTC. As protein: CASNRGAPYEQYF.

This clonotype has at least ten counts. The chain recombines TRBV19 with TRBJ1-5; D may be TRBD1 (5 bases). The germline CDR1 and CDR2 sequences are LNHDA and SQIVND (reference sequence). There are 15 residues in the CDR3. The germline V and J ends were trimmed by 6 bases and 7 bases, with 19 bases remaining between them. The CDR3 reads CASSGGDGVGQPQHF. Here the CDR3 DNA reads TGTGCCAGTAGCGGGGGGGACGGGGTCGGGCAGCCCCAGCATTTT.

This clonotype showed up many times. The genes are TRBV9 and TRBJ2-2, with 8 bases aligning to TRBD2. V lost 0 bases to trimming and J lost 0 bases; unmatched junction nucleotides: 4. The CDR3 is 17 amino acids. The germline gives CDR1 SGDLS, CDR2 YYNGEE. CDR3 in DNA: TGTGCCAGCAGCGTAGGAGCGGGGGCCACGAACACCGGGGAGCTGTTTTTT. This codes for CASSVGAGATNTGELFF.